This T cell receptor beta chain came from a study of cytomegalovirus exposure and HLA in healthy donors. Study-wide context: Earlier, some 200 million T cells were analyzed, and some 120 million unique TCR beta sequences were found among them. Genotyping showed 75% to 90% of fewer than 500 donors falling in the Caucasian-associated ancestry cluster. Study-wide findings and caveats: In a later analysis, TCR beta V- and J-gene trimming was associated with a missense DCLRE1C variant. In a later analysis, a genetic analysis reported fewer productive-TCR N-insertions in an Asian-associated ancestry cluster than the cohort average.

The CDR3 is made up of 15 amino acids. CDR1 is LGHNT and CDR2 is FRNRAP in the germline V gene. Trimming left V 4 bases short and J 4 bases short, with 16 bases between. The PCR had 60 Vbeta and 13 Jbeta primers. Clones were read by immunoSEQ multiplex PCR, and TCRdb kept only the in-frame ones, dropping some. The repertoire holds roughly 67,000 clones, 65% to 85% seen once, with less than 3% in the top ten. A word on this clone: No antigen is known for it.

This chain uses TRBV12-5 with TRBJ2-5, with unresolved D. Material: PBMCs. This TCR was recovered from a woman in her twenties or thirties in good health and CMV-seronegative. CDR3 nucleotides: TGTGCTAGTGGTTCCCTCCGTGCAGTCACAGAGACCCAGTACTTC. It translates to CASGSLRAVTETQYF.